The table lists the clone carrying this T cell receptor beta chain with a few counts. What it binds is not known. The entry originates in a study of blood T cells in healthy people across ages. Study conclusions and caveats: The donors' CMV status was not determined, possibly confounding changes in expanded clonotypes.

Per-sample PBMC isolation yielded at least 6.5 million cells. A second PCR of roughly 7 to 11 cycles used a sample-barcoded 5' primer and a J-beta primer mix. A single record per CDR3 protein comes from TCRdb applying MiXCR to the 5' RACE reads. The sample lists 1.5 million to 2 million distinct CDR3 sequences, about 49% occurring once. Germline V lookup: CDR1 DFQATT, CDR2 SNEGSKA (reference sequence). The CDR3 is 15 amino acids. V lost 0 bases to trimming and J lost 1 base, with 9 bases between them. This TCR came from a woman in her thirties or forties in good health. Sample: blood. The V gene is TRBV20-1, the J gene TRBJ2-2, with D possibly being TRBD2 (6 bases). The CDR3 region has the DNA TGCAGTGCTAGAGATCCAGCGGGGAACACCGGGGAGCTGTTTTTT. Protein product: CSARDPAGNTGELFF.